This TCR beta chain came from a study of post-analysis software for immune sequencing data. The wider study: Progressive-relapsing, secondary progressive and relapsing-remitting multiple sclerosis were among the disease courses included. Study results and limitations: Compared with controls, patients had more of roughly 5 TRBV segments, including TRBV5-6, TRBV5-1 and TRBV20-1. Samples from one preparation batch, clustered by F measure, grouped strongly together.

Unique molecular identifiers had been added to the TCR beta cDNA libraries. Input populations of 1 to 10 million T cells gave rise to around 480,000 cDNA molecules. MiXCR, applied by TCRdb to the PCR reads, yields one record per CDR3 protein. The profile covers about 770,000 distinct CDR3 sequences, with 35% to 55% appearing a single time and approximately 4.4% taken by the ten largest. Concerning this clonotype itself: Its target is not known.

The junction had 4 bases not matched to a gene; V was cut back by 7 bases and J by 0 bases. CDR3 size: 15 residues. The germline V gene has CDR1 MDHEN and CDR2 SYDVKM. The chain is built from TRBV28 and TRBJ2-3; 10 bases are shared with TRBD2. Sequenced input: blood. This TCR came from a girl between 5 and 17 years old with multiple sclerosis. Here the CDR3 DNA reads TGTGCCAGCAAGGGACTAGCGACTAGCACAGATACGCAGTATTTT. This encodes CASKGLATSTDTQYF.